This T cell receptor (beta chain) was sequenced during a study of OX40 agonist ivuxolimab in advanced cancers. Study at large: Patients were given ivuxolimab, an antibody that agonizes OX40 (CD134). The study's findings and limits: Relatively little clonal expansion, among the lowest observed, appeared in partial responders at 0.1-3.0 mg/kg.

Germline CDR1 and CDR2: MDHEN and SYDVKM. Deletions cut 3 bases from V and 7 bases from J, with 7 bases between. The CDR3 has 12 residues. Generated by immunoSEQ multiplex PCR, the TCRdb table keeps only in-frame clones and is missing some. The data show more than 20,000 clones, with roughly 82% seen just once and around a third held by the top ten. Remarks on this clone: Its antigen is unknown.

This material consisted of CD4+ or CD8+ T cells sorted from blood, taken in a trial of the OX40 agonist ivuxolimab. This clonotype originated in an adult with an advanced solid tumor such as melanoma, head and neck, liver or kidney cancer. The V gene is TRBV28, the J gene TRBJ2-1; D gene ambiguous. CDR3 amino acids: CASSFGLNEQFF. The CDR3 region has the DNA TGTGCCAGCAGTTTCGGCCTGAATGAGCAGTTCTTC.